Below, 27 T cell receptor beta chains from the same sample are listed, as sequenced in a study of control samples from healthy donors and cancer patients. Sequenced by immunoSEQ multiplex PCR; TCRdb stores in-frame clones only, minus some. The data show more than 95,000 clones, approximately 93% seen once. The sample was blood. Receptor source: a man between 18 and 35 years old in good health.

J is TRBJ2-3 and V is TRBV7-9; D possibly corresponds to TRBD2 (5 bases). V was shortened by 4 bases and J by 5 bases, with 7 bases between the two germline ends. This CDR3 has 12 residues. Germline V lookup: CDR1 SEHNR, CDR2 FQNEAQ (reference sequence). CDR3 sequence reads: CASSYGRDTQYF. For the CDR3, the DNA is TGTGCCAGCAGCTATGGGAGAGATACGCAGTATTTT.

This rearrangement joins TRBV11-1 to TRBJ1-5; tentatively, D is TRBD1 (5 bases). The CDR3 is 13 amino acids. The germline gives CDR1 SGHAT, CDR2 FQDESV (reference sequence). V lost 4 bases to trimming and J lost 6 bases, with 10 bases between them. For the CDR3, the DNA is TGTGCCAGCAGCTCGACAGCGGGTCAGCCCCAGCATTTT. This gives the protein CASSSTAGQPQHF.

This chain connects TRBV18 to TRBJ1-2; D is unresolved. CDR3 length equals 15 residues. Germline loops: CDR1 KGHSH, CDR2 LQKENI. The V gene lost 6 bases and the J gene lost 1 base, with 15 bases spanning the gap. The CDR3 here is CASSHRGSYNYGYTF. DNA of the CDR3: TGTGCCAGCTCCCACAGAGGCAGTTATAACTATGGCTACACCTTC.

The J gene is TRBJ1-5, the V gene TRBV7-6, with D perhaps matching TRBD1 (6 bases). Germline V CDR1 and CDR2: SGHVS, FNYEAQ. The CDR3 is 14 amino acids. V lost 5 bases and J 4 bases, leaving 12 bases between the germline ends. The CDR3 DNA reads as TGTGCCAGCAGCCCTATACAGGGAAATCAGCCCCAGCATTTT. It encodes CASSPIQGNQPQHF.

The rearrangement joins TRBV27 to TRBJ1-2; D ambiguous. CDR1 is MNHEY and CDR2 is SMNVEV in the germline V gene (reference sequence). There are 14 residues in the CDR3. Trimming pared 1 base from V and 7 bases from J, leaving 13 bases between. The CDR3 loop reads CASSLCKGACGYTF. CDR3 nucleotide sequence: TGTGCCAGCAGTTTATGTAAGGGCGCGTGTGGCTACACCTTC.

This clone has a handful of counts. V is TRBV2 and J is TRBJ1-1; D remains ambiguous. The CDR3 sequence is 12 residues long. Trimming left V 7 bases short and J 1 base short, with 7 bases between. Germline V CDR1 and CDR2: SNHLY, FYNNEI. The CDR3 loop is CASIGRNTEAFF. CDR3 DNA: TGTGCCAGCATCGGTAGGAACACTGAAGCTTTCTTT.

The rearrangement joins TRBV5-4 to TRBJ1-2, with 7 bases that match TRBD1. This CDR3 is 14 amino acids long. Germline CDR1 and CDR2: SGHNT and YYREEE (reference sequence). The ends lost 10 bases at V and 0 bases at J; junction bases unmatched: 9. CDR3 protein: CAAGGLSANYGYTF. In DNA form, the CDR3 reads TGTGCCGCAGGGGGGCTGTCAGCTAACTATGGCTACACCTTC.

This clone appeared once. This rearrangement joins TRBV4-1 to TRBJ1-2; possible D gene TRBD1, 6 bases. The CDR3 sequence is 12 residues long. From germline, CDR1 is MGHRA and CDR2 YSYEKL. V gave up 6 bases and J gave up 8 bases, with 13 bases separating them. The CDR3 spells CASRARDTGYTF. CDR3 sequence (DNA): TGCGCCAGCAGGGCACGGGACACCGGCTACACCTTC.

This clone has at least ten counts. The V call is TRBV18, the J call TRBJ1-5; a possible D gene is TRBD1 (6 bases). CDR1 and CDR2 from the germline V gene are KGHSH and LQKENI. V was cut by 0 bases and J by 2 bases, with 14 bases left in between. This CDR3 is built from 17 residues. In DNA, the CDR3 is TGTGCCAGCTCACCACCGATACAGGGCGGGGGCAATCAGCCCCAGCATTTT. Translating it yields CASSPPIQGGGNQPQHF.

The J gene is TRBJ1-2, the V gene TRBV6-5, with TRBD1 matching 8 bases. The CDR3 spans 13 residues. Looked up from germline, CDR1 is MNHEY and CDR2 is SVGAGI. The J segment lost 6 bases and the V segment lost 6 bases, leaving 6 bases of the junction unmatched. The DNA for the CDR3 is TGTGCCAGCAGCTCACAGGGGGGAGATGGCTACACCTTC. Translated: CASSSQGGDGYTF.

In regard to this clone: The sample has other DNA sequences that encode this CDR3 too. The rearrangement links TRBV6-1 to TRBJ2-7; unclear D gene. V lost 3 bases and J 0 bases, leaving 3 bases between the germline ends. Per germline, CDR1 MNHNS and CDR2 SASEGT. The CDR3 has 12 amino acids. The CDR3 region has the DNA TGTGCCAGCAGTGAGAGCTCCTACGAGCAGTACTTC. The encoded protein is CASSESSYEQYF.

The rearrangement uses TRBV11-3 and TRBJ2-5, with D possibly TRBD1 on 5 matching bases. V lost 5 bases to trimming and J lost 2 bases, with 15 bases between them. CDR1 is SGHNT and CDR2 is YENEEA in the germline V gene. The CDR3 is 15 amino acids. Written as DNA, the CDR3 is TGTGCCAGCAGCATGACCCGACAGTTGCAAGAGACCCAGTACTTC. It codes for CASSMTRQLQETQYF.

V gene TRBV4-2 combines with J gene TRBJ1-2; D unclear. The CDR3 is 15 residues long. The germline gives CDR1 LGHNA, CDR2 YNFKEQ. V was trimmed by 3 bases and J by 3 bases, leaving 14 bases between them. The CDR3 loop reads CASSHPARADYGYTF. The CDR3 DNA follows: TGTGCCAGCAGCCACCCCGCGAGAGCAGACTATGGCTACACCTTC.

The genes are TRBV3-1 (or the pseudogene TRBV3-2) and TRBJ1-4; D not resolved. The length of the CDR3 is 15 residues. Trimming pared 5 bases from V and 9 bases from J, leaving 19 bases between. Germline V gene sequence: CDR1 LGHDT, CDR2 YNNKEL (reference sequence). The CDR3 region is CASSSHGDNVQKLFF. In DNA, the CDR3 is TGTGCCAGCAGCTCTCATGGGGATAATGTCCAAAAACTGTTTTTT.

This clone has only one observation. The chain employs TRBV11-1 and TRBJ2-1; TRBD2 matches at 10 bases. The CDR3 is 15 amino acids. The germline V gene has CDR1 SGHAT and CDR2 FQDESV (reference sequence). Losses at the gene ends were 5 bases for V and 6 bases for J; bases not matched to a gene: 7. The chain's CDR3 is CASSPGASGGNEQFF. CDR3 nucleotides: TGTGCCAGCAGCCCTGGGGCTAGCGGGGGCAATGAGCAGTTCTTC.

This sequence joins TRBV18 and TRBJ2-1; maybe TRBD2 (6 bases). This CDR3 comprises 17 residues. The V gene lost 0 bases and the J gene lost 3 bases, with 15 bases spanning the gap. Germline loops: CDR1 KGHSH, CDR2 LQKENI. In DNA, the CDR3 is TGTGCCAGCTCACCACCGGTTGCGGGAACGAACTACAATGAGCAGTTCTTC. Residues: CASSPPVAGTNYNEQFF.

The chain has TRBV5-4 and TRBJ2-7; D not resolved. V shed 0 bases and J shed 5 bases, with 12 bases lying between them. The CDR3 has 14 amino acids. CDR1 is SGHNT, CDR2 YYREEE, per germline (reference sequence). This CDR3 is CASSLVPPGHEQYF. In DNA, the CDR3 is TGTGCCAGCAGCTTGGTCCCACCAGGCCACGAGCAGTACTTC.

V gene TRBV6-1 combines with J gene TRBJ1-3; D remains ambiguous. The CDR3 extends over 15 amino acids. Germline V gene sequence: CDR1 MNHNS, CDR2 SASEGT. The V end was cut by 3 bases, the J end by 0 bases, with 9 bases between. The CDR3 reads CASSEGMGSGNTIYF. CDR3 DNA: TGTGCCAGCAGTGAGGGTATGGGCTCTGGAAACACCATATATTTT.

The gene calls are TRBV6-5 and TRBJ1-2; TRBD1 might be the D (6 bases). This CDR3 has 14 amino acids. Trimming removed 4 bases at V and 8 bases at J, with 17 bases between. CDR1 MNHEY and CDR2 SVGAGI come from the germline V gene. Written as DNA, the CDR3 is TGTGCCAGCAGTTCTCCGGGGGGGGCGAAGGGCTACACCTTC. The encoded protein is CASSSPGGAKGYTF.

CDR3 bases: TGTGCCAGCAGCCCCCAGAATTCACCCCTCCACTTT. Amino acid sequence: CASSPQNSPLHF. This chain uses TRBV7-9 with TRBJ1-6; unclear D gene. The V gene's germline CDR1 is SEHNR and CDR2 FQNEAQ (reference sequence). Trimming cost V 5 bases and J 7 bases, with 6 bases left between them. The CDR3 has 12 residues.

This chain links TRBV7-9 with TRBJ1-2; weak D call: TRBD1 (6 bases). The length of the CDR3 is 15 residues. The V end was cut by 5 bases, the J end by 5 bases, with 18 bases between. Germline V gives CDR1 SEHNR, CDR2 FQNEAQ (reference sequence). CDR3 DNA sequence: TGTGCCAGCAGCCCATACCAGGGGACGCGGTATGGCTACACCTTC. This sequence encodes CASSPYQGTRYGYTF.

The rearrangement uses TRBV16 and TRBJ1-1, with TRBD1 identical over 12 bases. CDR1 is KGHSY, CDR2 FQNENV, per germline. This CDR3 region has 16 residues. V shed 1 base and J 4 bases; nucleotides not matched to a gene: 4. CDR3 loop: CASSQLSGQGATEAFF. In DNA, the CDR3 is TGTGCCAGCAGCCAATTATCGGGACAGGGGGCCACTGAAGCTTTCTTT.

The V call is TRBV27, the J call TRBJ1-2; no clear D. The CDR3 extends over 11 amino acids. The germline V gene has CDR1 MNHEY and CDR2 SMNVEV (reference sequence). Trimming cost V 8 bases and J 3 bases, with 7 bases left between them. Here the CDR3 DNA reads TGTGCCAGCGCTGGGTACTATGGCTACACCTTC. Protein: CASAGYYGYTF.

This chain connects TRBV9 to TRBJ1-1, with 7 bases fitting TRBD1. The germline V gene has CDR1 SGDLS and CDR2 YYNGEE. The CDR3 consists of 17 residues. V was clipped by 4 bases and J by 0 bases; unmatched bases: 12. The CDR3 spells CASSSSGQRPMNTEAFF. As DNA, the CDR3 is TGTGCCAGCAGCTCGTCGGGACAGAGACCTATGAACACTGAAGCTTTCTTT.

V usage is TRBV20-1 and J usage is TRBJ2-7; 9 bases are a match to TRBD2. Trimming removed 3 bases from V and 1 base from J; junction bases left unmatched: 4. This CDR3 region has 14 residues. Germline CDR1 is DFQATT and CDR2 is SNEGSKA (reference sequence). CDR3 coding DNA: TGCAGTGCTAGTCGCGGGAGGGGTTCCTACGAGCAGTACTTC. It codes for CSASRGRGSYEQYF.

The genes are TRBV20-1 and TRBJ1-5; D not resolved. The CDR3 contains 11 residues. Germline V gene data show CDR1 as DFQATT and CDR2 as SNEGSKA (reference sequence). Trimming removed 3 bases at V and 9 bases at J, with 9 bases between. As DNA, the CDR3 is TGCAGTGCTAGTAACGGGTCGCCCCAGCATTTT. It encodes CSASNGSPQHF.

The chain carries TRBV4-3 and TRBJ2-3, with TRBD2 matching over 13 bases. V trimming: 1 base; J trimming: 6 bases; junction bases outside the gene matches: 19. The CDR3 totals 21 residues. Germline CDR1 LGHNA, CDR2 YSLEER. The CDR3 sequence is CASSQAEKLAGGPGWLDTQYF. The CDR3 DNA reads TGCGCCAGCAGCCAAGCGGAGAAACTAGCGGGAGGGCCGGGCTGGCTGGATACGCAGTATTTT.